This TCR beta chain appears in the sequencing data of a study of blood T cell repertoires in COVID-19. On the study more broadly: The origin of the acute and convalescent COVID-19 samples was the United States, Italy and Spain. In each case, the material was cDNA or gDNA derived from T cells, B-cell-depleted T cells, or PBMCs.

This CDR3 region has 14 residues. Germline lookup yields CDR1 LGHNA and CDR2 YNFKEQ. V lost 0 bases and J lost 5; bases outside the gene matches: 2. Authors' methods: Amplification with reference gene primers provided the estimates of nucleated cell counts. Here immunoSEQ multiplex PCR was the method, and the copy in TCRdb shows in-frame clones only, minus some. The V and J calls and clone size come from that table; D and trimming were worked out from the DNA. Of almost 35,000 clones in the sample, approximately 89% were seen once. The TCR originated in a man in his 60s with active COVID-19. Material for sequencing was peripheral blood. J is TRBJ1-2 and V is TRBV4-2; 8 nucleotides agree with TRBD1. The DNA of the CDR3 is TGTGCCAGCAGCCAAGACAGGGGGCTTTATGGCTACACCTTC. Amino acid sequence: CASSQDRGLYGYTF.